Listed below are T cell receptor beta chains from one sample, sequenced in a study of blood T cell repertoires in COVID-19. Libraries were prepared by immunoSEQ multiplex PCR; TCRdb keeps only in-frame clonotypes and omits some of them. The data hold some 65,000 clones, with about 73% observed a single time. Sequencing input: peripheral blood. The origin of the receptors is a woman of 80 years or more with acute or convalescent COVID-19. The conserved cysteine and the conserved F or W are not part of the CDR3 here. Size values are once, few and many counts, or a class for expanded clones, and some rows have none.

>few|TRBV6-5
ASSYNPGAETQY
>.|TRBV11-3
ASSLDRASNSPLH
>.|TRBV12-3/TRBV12-4
ASSLDRGTEAF
>.|TRBV6-5
ASRRRRDTYEQY
>.|TRBV7-9
ASSLGTISGNEQF
>.|TRBV30
AWSPQGRQNYGYT
>.|TRBV14
ASSQGLGTGERRF
>.|TRBV15
ATSRDLAGGDNEQF
>.|TRBV6-2/TRBV6-3
ASSYGTGAPNEQF
>.|TRBV27
ASSLLGTGVLSYT
>few|TRBV10-2
ASSPASGSGSEQF
>.|TRBV18
ASSPSPDRTVFEAF
>.|TRBV28
ASSSLTYEQY
>.|TRBV30
AWRGTGNPPEQY
>.|TRBV19
ASKNRAGEQY
>.|TRBV19
ASRKTGFTEAF
>.|TRBV18
ASSGLAGAQETQY
>few|TRBV27
ASSLYRGAGEAQF
>.|TRBV3-1/TRBV3-2
ASSRGLAEQETQY
>few|TRBV9
ASSVTGNSNQPQH
>.|TRBV7-2
ASSFDGREGDTQY
>.|TRBV14
ASSLSGTSGNRDTQY
>.|TRBV5-1
ASSLGQSTDTQY
>few|TRBV5-1
ASSLQGALDTGELF
>.|TRBV10-3
AISTSGTAGYT
>.|TRBV4-1
ASSQGTSGSTDTQY
>.|TRBV9
ASSVEGRHTQY
>.|TRBV6-6
ASSRRPTGAGANVLT
>few|TRBV9
ASSVGTEISSGTEAF
>.|TRBV11-3
ASSLTSGSYNEQF
>.|TRBV24-1
ATSPRLAGVPDTQY
>.|TRBV19
ASSIGTSRHEQF
>.|TRBV5-5
ASTPDPGQPQH
>.|TRBV5-1
ASSLIPTGTGVTGELF
>.|TRBV4-1
ASSHVAGQSNEQF
>.|TRBV28
ASSLFDPRETQY
>.|TRBV11-2
ASSLEGLGEVNYEQY
>.|TRBV9
ASSSRLAGVAGELF
>.|TRBV28
ASSLRQGGYGYT
>.|TRBV2
ASSGTGGAKSHNSPLH